This TCR beta chain was identified during a study of regulatory T cells. Regarding the study as a whole: In CD3G-deficient patients, conventional CD4+ T cells were enriched for hydrophobic CDR3 residues at positions 6 and 7. Patient repertoires had restricted TRB V-J pairs and skewed V and J usage, most in Tregs.

Every patient with CD3G deficiency had evidence of autoimmunity. Regulatory (CD25-high CD127-low) and conventional (CD25-low CD127-high) CD4+ T cells were sorted separately. This CDR3 region has 15 residues. Germline CDR1 and CDR2: MDHEN and SYDVKM. The V end lost 5 bases, the J end lost 1 base, and 15 bases lay between the germline ends. Primers: 52 TRBV forward and 13 TRBJ reverse. Profiling relied on immunoSEQ multiplex PCR, and the TCRdb table lists in-frame clones only, not all of them. The sample carries around 29,000 clones, around 93% recorded once. On this clone: Its cognate antigen is unknown.

This sequence was found in a person under 35 with CD3G deficiency. Sequenced sample: conventional CD4+ T cells sorted from blood. The gene calls are TRBV28 and TRBJ2-7, with D unclear. The CDR3 coding sequence is TGTGCCAGCAGTGGCAAATACAAGGGTTCCTACGAGCAGTACTTC. Protein sequence: CASSGKYKGSYEQYF.